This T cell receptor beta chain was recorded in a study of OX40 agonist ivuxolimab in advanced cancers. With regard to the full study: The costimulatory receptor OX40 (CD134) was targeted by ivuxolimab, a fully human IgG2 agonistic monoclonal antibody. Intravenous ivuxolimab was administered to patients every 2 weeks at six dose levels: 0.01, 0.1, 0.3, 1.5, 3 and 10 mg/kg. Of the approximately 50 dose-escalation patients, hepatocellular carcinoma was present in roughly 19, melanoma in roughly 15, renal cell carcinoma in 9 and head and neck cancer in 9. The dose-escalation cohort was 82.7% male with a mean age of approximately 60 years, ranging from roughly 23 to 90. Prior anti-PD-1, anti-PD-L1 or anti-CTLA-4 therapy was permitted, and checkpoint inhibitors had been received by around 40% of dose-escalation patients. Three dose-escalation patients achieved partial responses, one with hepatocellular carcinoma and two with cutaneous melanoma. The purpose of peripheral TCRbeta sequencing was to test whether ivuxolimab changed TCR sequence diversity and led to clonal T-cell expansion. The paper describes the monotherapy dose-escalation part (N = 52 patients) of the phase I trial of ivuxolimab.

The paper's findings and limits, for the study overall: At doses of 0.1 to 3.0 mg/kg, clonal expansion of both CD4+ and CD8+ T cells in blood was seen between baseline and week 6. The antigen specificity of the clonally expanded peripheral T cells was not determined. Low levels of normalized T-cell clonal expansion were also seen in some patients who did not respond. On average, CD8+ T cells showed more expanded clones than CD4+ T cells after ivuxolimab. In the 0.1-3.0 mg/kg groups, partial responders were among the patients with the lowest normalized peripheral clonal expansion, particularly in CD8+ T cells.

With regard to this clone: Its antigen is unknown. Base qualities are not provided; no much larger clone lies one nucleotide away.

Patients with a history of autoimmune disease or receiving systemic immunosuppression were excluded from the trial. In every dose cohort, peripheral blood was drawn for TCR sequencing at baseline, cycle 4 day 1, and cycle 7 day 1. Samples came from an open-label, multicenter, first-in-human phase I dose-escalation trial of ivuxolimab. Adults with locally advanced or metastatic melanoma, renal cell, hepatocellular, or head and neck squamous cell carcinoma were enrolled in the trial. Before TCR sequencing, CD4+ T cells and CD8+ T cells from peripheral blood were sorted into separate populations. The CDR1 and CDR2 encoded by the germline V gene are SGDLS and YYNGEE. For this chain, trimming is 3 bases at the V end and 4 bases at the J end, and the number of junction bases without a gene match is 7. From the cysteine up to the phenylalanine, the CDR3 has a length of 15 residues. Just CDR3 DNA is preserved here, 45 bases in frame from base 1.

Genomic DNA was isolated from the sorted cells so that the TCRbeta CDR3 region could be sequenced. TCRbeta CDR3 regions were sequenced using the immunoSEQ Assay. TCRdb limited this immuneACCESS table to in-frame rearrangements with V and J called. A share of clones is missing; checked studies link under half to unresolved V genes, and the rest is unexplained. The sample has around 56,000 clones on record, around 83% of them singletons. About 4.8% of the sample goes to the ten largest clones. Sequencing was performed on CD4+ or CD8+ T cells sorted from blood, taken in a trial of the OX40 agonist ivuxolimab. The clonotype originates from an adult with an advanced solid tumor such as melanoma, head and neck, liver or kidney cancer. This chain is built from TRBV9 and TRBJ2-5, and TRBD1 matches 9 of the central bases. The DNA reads TGTGCCAGCAGCGCCGGGGACAGGGCCAGAGAGACCCAGTACTTC. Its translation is CASSAGDRARETQYF.